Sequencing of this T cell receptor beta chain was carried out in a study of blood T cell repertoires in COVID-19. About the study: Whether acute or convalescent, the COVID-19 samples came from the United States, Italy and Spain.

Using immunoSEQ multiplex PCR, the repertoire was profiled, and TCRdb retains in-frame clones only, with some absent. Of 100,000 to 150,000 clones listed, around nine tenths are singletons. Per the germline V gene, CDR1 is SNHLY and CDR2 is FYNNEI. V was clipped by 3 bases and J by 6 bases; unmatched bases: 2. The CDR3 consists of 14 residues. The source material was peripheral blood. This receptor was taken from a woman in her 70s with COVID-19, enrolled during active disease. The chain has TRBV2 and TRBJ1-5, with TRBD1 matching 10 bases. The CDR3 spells CASSEGQGTQPQHF. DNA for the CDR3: TGTGCCAGCAGTGAGGGACAGGGGACTCAGCCCCAGCATTTT.